This TCR beta chain was recovered during a study of CD8 T cells in ankylosing spondylitis. From the 5' RACE reads, TCRdb called clonotypes with MiXCR, one entry per CDR3 protein. The sample contains some 30,000 distinct CDR3 sequences, about 31% of which appear only once. The V end was cut by 5 bases, the J end by 2 bases, with 10 bases between. There are 13 residues in the CDR3. Germline loops: CDR1 SEHNR, CDR2 FQNEAQ (reference sequence). This clonotype was picked up a small number of times. The sample taken for sequencing was synovial fluid, either unsorted or a sorted T cell fraction (not recorded which). This sequence originates from a male donor with ankylosing spondylitis. The chain employs TRBV7-9 and TRBJ2-7; no clear D gene. The CDR3 sequence is CASSPDTTYEQYF. In DNA, the CDR3 is TGTGCCAGCAGCCCAGACACCACCTACGAGCAGTACTTC.